This TCR beta chain comes out of a study of blood T cell repertoires in COVID-19. Study information: From T cells, B-cell-depleted T cells, or PBMCs came the material, which was cDNA or gDNA.

Enrollment of patients from Seattle took place during active infection, with longitudinal follow-up. How the authors handled the data: Reference gene primers were amplified, and this amplification served to estimate nucleated cell counts. Some clones are missing from TCRdb's copy, which holds only in-frame ones; the method was immunoSEQ multiplex PCR. The V and J calls and the clone size are those of that table, but D and trimming were determined from the DNA. The data contain roughly 190,000 clones, 82% of them singletons. Trimming shortened V by 5 bases and J by 0 bases, and 14 bases separated the two germline ends. Germline V gene sequence: CDR1 LNHDA, CDR2 SQIVND (reference sequence). The CDR3 loop spans 16 amino acids.

The clonotype comes from a woman in her sixties with COVID-19, enrolled during active disease. The chain has TRBV19 and TRBJ1-5; D call uncertain. The material sequenced was peripheral blood. CDR3 sequence (DNA): TGTGCCAGTAGTTACACCAGGATACTTAGCAATCAGCCCCAGCATTTT. This translates into CASSYTRILSNQPQHF.